This T cell receptor (beta chain) was sequenced in a study of monozygotic twins with inflammatory bowel disease (dated by TCRdb to between 2018 and 2021). In the study overall: The full study comprised approximately 28 monozygotic twin pairs: nine German pairs (four IBD-concordant, five IBD-discordant) and 19 IBD-discordant Danish pairs. The search for disease-associated traits relied mainly on comparing, within discordant pairs, IBD patients with their genetically identical healthy co-twins. Each individual had, on average, about 151 000 unique TCRalpha sequences and 181 000 unique TCRbeta sequences available for analysis.

Broader findings and caveats from the paper: IBD patients had lower TCRbeta repertoire diversity, measured by the inverse Simpson index, than their healthy co-twins. No single strong signal or clonotype linked to IBD turned up in the results, so the idea that one exists was not supported. Because patients received different immunosuppressive treatments, the repertoires may have picked up extra background noise and variability between individuals. Different T cell subtypes could not be distinguished in the analysis. IBD patients shared fewer clonotypes with other individuals than healthy twins did, most markedly in patients showing signs of disease activity. Concordant and discordant twins showed no difference in repertoire similarity, possibly because of limited statistical power.

From each donor, a roughly 2.5 ml peripheral blood sample was drawn into PAXgene tubes and stored at -80 degrees C. Without T cell sorting, total RNA was isolated from whole blood using the PAXgene blood miRNA kit on an automated QIAcube. Peripheral blood from monozygotic twin pairs concordant or discordant for inflammatory bowel disease was subjected to deep TCRalpha and TCRbeta repertoire profiling with unique molecular barcoding. Smoking habits were recorded for all twin pairs, and each individual was classified as a current, former or never smoker. The CDR3 has 14 amino acids, counting the end cysteine and phenylalanine. No coding sequence is recorded. The germline V gene (reference sequence) provides CDR1 LNHDA and CDR2 SQIVND. Concerning this clonotype itself: Its antigen has not been determined.

Library creation used 5' RACE. For each TCR library, around 3,500 ng of total RNA was used. cDNA was synthesized with SMARTScribe reverse transcriptase in eight separate reactions per sample. During cDNA synthesis, unique molecular identifiers containing a 6-nucleotide sample barcode were introduced by template switching. TCRalpha and TCRbeta cDNA was amplified in two nested PCRs of about 17 and 10 cycles, and bead purification was carried out after each PCR. Before amplification, the cDNA was treated with uracil DNA-glycosylase and purified using the QIAquick PCR purification kit. In the second PCR, Illumina TruSeq-compatible adapters and sample-specific barcodes were added. Library quality and concentration were checked on TapeStation and Qubit, and libraries were pooled at about 5 ng each. Pooled libraries were sequenced on an Illumina HiSeq2500 single-index Rapid Run with 2 x 100 bp reads and custom sequencing primers. Per the authors' processing: MiGEC version 1.2.6 was used for UMI-based consensus assembly to correct PCR and sequencing errors. MiXCR version 2.1.1 handled V(D)J alignment, clonotype assembly and CDR3 extraction. Normalisation of gene usage, clonotype sharing and MAIT/NKT TCR abundance was achieved by analysing the top 1000, 10 000 and 20 000 clonotypes per sample. Diversity was computed as the inverse Simpson index with the vegan R package after downsampling to 27 000 UMIs. Paired Mann-Whitney U tests were applied to discordant twin pairs, with Benjamini-Hochberg correction for multiple testing. The reads, reprocessed by TCRdb, yield one row per CDR3 protein sequence and no DNA. These V and J calls are TCRdb output, not the study's own analysis. For this sample, the table gives around 200,000 distinct CDR3 sequences. The top ten clones comprise less than 2% of the sample.

The source is a human donor with ulcerative colitis or Crohn's disease, or a healthy co-twin of an affected twin (not recorded which). Recombination connected TRBV19 to TRBJ2-7; lacking DNA, the TRBD1 call made by TCRdb goes unchecked. Sequenced input: blood. CDR3 sequence: CASSIGTVSYEQYF.